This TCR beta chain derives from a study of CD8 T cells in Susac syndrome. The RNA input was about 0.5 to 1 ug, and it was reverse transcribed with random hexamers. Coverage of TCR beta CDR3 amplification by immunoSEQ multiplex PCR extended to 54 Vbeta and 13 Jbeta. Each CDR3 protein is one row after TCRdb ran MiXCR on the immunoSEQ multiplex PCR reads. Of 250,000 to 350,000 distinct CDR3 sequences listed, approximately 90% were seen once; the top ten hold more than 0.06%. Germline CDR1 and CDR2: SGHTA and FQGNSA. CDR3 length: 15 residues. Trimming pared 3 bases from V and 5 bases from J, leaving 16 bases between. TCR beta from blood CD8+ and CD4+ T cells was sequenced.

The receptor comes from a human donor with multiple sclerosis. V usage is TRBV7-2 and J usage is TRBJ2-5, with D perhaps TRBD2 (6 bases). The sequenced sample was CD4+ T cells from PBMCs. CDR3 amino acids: CASSFDSGVGETQYF. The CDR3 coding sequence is TGTGCCAGCAGCTTTGATTCGGGAGTGGGGGAGACCCAGTACTTC. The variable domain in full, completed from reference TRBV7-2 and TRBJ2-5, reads GAGVSQSPSNKVTEKGKDVELRCDPISGHTALYWYRQSLGQGLEFLIYFQGNSAPDKSGLPSDRFSAERTGGSVSTLTIQRTQQEDSAVYLCASSFDSGVGETQYFGPGTRLLVL.